The clone carrying this TCR beta chain was recorded once. The CDR3 is 15 residues long. Germline CDR1 ENHRY, CDR2 SYGVKD. The V and J ends lost 2 bases and 1 base respectively, with 8 bases between them. These data belong to a study of blood T cell repertoires in COVID-19. Study summary: Donors in the United States, Italy and Spain gave samples during acute or convalescent COVID-19. The cDNA or gDNA used as material had been derived from T cells, B-cell-depleted T cells, or PBMCs.

In the original processing: Researchers report that nucleated cell counts were estimated from reference gene primer amplification. Generated by immunoSEQ multiplex PCR, the TCRdb table keeps only in-frame clones and is missing some. Clonal size and the V and J genes are those of that table, whereas D and trimming came from the DNA. This sample has about 110,000 clones, with around 64% found just once. The J gene is TRBJ1-4, the V gene TRBV10-3, with D hard to call. This sequence was found in a human donor with acute or convalescent COVID-19. The donor label of this sample is uncertain. Input material: peripheral blood. The CDR3 reads CAISEEGGTNEKLFF. Written as DNA, the CDR3 is TGTGCCATCAGTGAGGAGGGAGGAACTAATGAAAAACTGTTTTTT.